Listed below are T cell receptor beta chains from one sample, sequenced in a study of cytotoxic CD8 clonotypes in ibrutinib-treated CLL. Only in-frame clones appear in the TCRdb table, and some are missing; sequencing was by immunoSEQ multiplex PCR. The sample yields over 200,000 clones, 60% to 80% seen once. Material: PBMCs, obtained after 12 months of ibrutinib treatment. Receptors were obtained from a human donor with chronic lymphocytic leukemia. CDR3s include the opening cysteine and the closing phenylalanine or tryptophan. Fields, in order: D gene, clone size, J gene, V gene, CDR3 protein, CDR3 DNA. A D gene is named only where the DNA matches it firmly. Size values are once, few and many counts, or a class for expanded clones, and some rows have none.

d_call: -
clone_size: -
j_call: TRBJ2-7
v_call: TRBV5-6
cdr3_aa: CASSFAPSRDSYEQYF
cdr3_nt: TGTGCCAGCAGCTTCGCCCCGAGCAGGGATTCCTACGAGCAGTACTTC

d_call: -
clone_size: few
j_call: TRBJ2-7
v_call: TRBV5-5
cdr3_aa: CASAIDWSYEQYF
cdr3_nt: TGTGCCAGCGCTATCGACTGGTCCTACGAGCAGTACTTC

d_call: -
clone_size: -
j_call: TRBJ2-3
v_call: TRBV15
cdr3_aa: CATSRAPGAPDTQYF
cdr3_nt: TGTGCCACCAGCAGAGCCCCGGGAGCACCAGATACGCAGTATTTT

d_call: -
clone_size: -
j_call: TRBJ2-1
v_call: TRBV7-2
cdr3_aa: CASSLAQGTYNEQFF
cdr3_nt: TGTGCCAGCAGCTTAGCACAGGGAACCTACAATGAGCAGTTCTTC

d_call: -
clone_size: -
j_call: TRBJ1-1
v_call: TRBV25-1
cdr3_aa: CASSEPGLGPFF
cdr3_nt: TGTGCCAGCAGTGAACCGGGACTGGGGCCTTTCTTT

d_call: TRBD1
clone_size: -
j_call: TRBJ1-5
v_call: TRBV6-1
cdr3_aa: CASRRQGAINQPQHF
cdr3_nt: TGTGCCAGCAGAAGACAGGGGGCGATCAATCAGCCCCAGCATTTT

d_call: TRBD2
clone_size: once
j_call: TRBJ2-7
v_call: TRBV7-2
cdr3_aa: CASSSRTSGTYEQYF
cdr3_nt: TGTGCCAGCAGCTCCCGGACTAGCGGGACCTACGAGCAGTACTTC

d_call: -
clone_size: -
j_call: TRBJ2-7
v_call: TRBV27
cdr3_aa: CASSSSRARFSYEQYF
cdr3_nt: TGTGCCAGCAGTTCTTCTCGGGCCAGGTTCTCCTACGAGCAGTACTTC

d_call: -
clone_size: -
j_call: TRBJ2-7
v_call: TRBV11-1
cdr3_aa: CASSPDGSSYEQYF
cdr3_nt: TGTGCCAGCAGCCCAGACGGCAGTTCCTACGAGCAGTACTTC

d_call: -
clone_size: -
j_call: TRBJ2-2
v_call: TRBV27
cdr3_aa: CASSLWQGELFF
cdr3_nt: TGTGCCAGCAGTCTCTGGCAGGGGGAGCTGTTTTTT

d_call: -
clone_size: -
j_call: TRBJ2-7
v_call: TRBV11-1
cdr3_aa: CASSLGRTGGTDYEQYF
cdr3_nt: TGTGCCAGCAGCTTAGGACGAACCGGTGGGACTGACTACGAGCAGTACTTC

d_call: -
clone_size: -
j_call: TRBJ2-7
v_call: TRBV14
cdr3_aa: CASSKGPYEQYF
cdr3_nt: TGTGCCAGCAGTAAGGGACCCTACGAGCAGTACTTC

d_call: -
clone_size: once
j_call: TRBJ2-7
v_call: TRBV4-3
cdr3_aa: CASSQEGAYEQYF
cdr3_nt: TGCGCCAGCAGCCAAGAGGGGGCCTACGAGCAGTACTTC

d_call: -
clone_size: -
j_call: TRBJ1-5
v_call: TRBV6-1
cdr3_aa: CASSRGNSNQPQHF
cdr3_nt: TGTGCCAGCAGTAGGGGGAATAGCAATCAGCCCCAGCATTTT

d_call: -
clone_size: medium-sized
j_call: TRBJ1-1
v_call: TRBV27
cdr3_aa: CARATDWDTEAFF
cdr3_nt: TGTGCCAGGGCGACAGATTGGGACACTGAAGCTTTCTTT

d_call: -
clone_size: once
j_call: TRBJ2-4
v_call: TRBV5-6
cdr3_aa: CASSLGAAKNIQYF
cdr3_nt: TGTGCCAGCAGCTTAGGGGCTGCCAAAAACATTCAGTACTTC